Presented here are 25 T cell receptor beta chains from one specimen sequenced in a study of regulatory T cells in long-lasting Graves disease. The time point here: newly diagnosed GD, antithyroid drugs for less than 3 months. The TCR library was made from RNA that had been extracted from PBMCs in TRIzol. For TCR beta, libraries came from iRepertoire HTBI primers and Arm-PCR of CDR3 regions. A single record per CDR3 protein comes from TCRdb applying MiXCR to the multiplex PCR reads. This sample has about 560,000 distinct CDR3 sequences; roughly 16% occur once, and the top ten carry around 12%. The same data also went into a second study, on T cells in Graves' hyperthyroidism and ophthalmopathy.

The sample here was peripheral blood mononuclear cells (PBMCs), taken at new diagnosis, from a patient treated with antithyroid drugs. These receptors all come from a man aged 18 to 29 with Graves disease.

This clonotype was picked up many times. The junction departs from germline at one end; a sequencing error may be responsible. J is TRBJ2-7 and V is TRBV5-1; 11 bases agree with TRBD2. Germline V gene data show CDR1 as SGHRS and CDR2 as YFSETQ. The CDR3 length is 17 residues. The CDR3 here is CASSLGRLAGGSYEQYF. Here the CDR3 DNA reads TGTGCCAGCAGCTTAGGTCGTCTAGCGGGAGGTTCCTACGAGCAGTACTTC. Full variable domain (outside the CDR3, taken from reference TRBV5-1 and TRBJ2-7): KAGVTQTPRYLIKTRGQQVTLSCSPISGHRSVSWYQQTPGQGLQFLFEYFSETQRNKGNFPGRFSGRQFSNSRSEMNVSTLELGDSALYLCASSLGRLAGGSYEQYFGPGTRLTVT.

The chain uses TRBV25-1 and TRBJ1-2; 7 bases fit TRBD1. Looked up from germline, CDR1 is MGHDK and CDR2 is SYGVNS. CDR3 length: 14 residues. Trimming took 2 bases from V and 8 from J; bases not matched to a gene: 8. This CDR3 is CASSERGRNDGYTF. DNA of the CDR3: TGTGCCAGCAGTGAAAGGGGGCGAAATGACGGCTACACCTTC.

With regard to this clonotype: Compared with germline, one end of the junction differs, possibly owing to a read error. The J gene is TRBJ2-5, the V gene TRBV5-6; tentatively, D is TRBD1 (6 bases). Germline V lookup: CDR1 SGHDT, CDR2 YYEEEE. The CDR3 length is 15 residues. In nucleotides, the CDR3 is TGTGCCAGCAGCTTGGTGGGGGCAGTTCAAGAGACCCCGTACTTC. Protein product: CASSLVGAVQETPYF. Looking up the rest from reference TRBV5-6 and TRBJ2-5 gives the full variable domain: DAGVTQSPTHLIKTRGQQVTLRCSPKSGHDTVSWYQQALGQGPQFIFQYYEEEERQRGNFPDRFSGHQFPNYSSELNVNALLLGDSALYLCASSLVGAVQETPYFGPGTRLLVL.

This clonotype was detected a few times. The chain carries TRBV19 and TRBJ2-3; D gene unclear. Germline lookup yields CDR1 LNHDA and CDR2 SQIVND (reference sequence). Deletions cut 9 bases from V and 1 base from J, with 11 bases between. CDR3 length equals 13 residues. The CDR3 region is CASMFVGTDTQYF. CDR3 coding DNA: TGTGCCAGCATGTTCGTCGGCACAGATACGCAGTATTTT.

The sample holds a few counts of this clonotype. V gene TRBV28 combines with J gene TRBJ2-3; the D gene could be TRBD1 or TRBD2 (5 bases each). This CDR3 comprises 23 residues. The germline CDR1 and CDR2 sequences are MDHEN and SYDVKM. V was cut by 9 bases and J by 3 bases, with 43 bases left in between. CDR3 protein: CASSLEIRILDSGEKRETDTQYF. The CDR3 bases are TGTGCCAGTTCGTTGGAAATTCGGATCCTCGACAGTGGAGAGAAACGGGAAACAGATACGCAGTATTTT.

Only a few counts were recorded for this clonotype. The genes are TRBV7-3 and TRBJ2-3, with D hard to call. The CDR3 runs 12 residues. V was pared by 5 bases and J by 5 bases, with 8 bases between. Germline CDR1 and CDR2: SGHTA and FQGTGA. The CDR3 nucleotides read TGTGCCAGCAGCCCGTCAGAAGATACGCAGTATTTT. It is translated as CASSPSEDTQYF.

This clonotype was observed at least ten times. The chain uses TRBV19 and TRBJ2-7; a weak D match, TRBD2 (5 bases). V was trimmed by 3 bases and J by 6 bases, leaving 9 bases between them. This CDR3 comprises 12 residues. CDR1 and CDR2 (germline): LNHDA, SQIVND (reference sequence). CDR3 protein: CASSIGVREQYF. In DNA form, the CDR3 reads TGTGCCAGTAGTATCGGGGTCCGCGAGCAGTACTTC. The variable domain in full, completed from reference TRBV19 and TRBJ2-7, reads DGGITQSPKYLFRKEGQNVTLSCEQNLNHDAMYWYRQDPGQGLRLIYYSQIVNDFQKGDIAEGYSVSREKKESFPLTVTSAQKNPTAFYLCASSIGVREQYFGPGTRLTVT.

Many counts were recorded for this clonotype. The chain links TRBV3-1 to TRBJ1-6; D may be TRBD1 (5 bases). The CDR3 has 14 amino acids. V lost 4 bases to trimming and J lost 13 bases, with 17 bases between them. CDR1 and CDR2 (germline): LGHDT, YNNKEL (reference sequence). In DNA form, the CDR3 reads TGTGCCAGCAGCCCTAGGGACGATAAGCCGCCCCTCCACTTT. This encodes CASSPRDDKPPLHF.

The CDR3 loop reads CSAGQGGHYGYTF. CDR3 sequence (DNA): TGCAGCGCAGGACAGGGCGGGCACTATGGCTACACCTTC. The rearrangement links TRBV29-1 to TRBJ1-2; TRBD1 matches at 8 bases. The germline V gene has CDR1 SQVTM and CDR2 ANQGSEA. The CDR3 covers 13 residues. V was clipped by 7 bases and J by 3 bases; unmatched bases: 7.

This clonotype occurred many times. The chain employs TRBV12-3 or TRBV12-4 and TRBJ1-2; D gene ambiguous. V was cut by 3 bases and J by 4 bases, with 9 bases left in between. The CDR3 spans 13 residues. The CDR3 DNA reads TGTGCCAGCAGTTTGGCGGGGATCTATGGCTACACCTTC. It codes for CASSLAGIYGYTF.

This clonotype was counted ten times or more. J is TRBJ2-7 and V is TRBV11-2; 9 bases map to TRBD1. The CDR3 runs 17 residues. Germline V lookup: CDR1 SGHAT, CDR2 FQNNGV. V lost 5 bases, J lost 3 bases, and 14 bases stayed unmatched. The CDR3 loop reads CASSHGQGNLINYEQYF. The CDR3 nucleotides read TGTGCCAGCAGCCACGGACAGGGGAACTTGATAAACTACGAGCAGTACTTC.

The rearrangement uses TRBV20-1 and TRBJ1-6; TRBD1 might be the D (6 bases). CDR3 length equals 15 residues. Germline CDR1 DFQATT, CDR2 SNEGSKA (reference sequence). Trimming left V 0 bases short and J 8 bases short, with 14 bases between. DNA of the CDR3: TGCAGTGCTAGAGATAGGGGGGGTACGCATTCACCCCTCCACTTT. This gives the protein CSARDRGGTHSPLHF.

The CDR3 nucleotides are TGCGCCAGCAGCTTGGAACAGGGGGGCAGGGAGACCCAGTACTTC. Its translation: CASSLEQGGRETQYF. The gene calls are TRBV5-1 and TRBJ2-5; 8 bases are shared with TRBD1. The germline gives CDR1 SGHRS, CDR2 YFSETQ. The CDR3 extends over 15 amino acids. V lost 0 bases and J lost 5; bases outside the gene matches: 6.

For the CDR3, the DNA is TGTGCCAGCAGCCAATTAGAAATTAATTCACCCCTCCACTTT. Amino acid sequence: CASSQLEINSPLHF. This chain connects TRBV3-1 to TRBJ1-6; D is uncertain. Germline values: CDR1 LGHDT, CDR2 YNNKEL (reference sequence). Deletions cut 2 bases from V and 6 bases from J, with 8 bases between. This CDR3 comprises 14 residues.

This clonotype was counted a few times. The chain couples TRBV12-3 or TRBV12-4 to TRBJ2-1; maybe TRBD2 (6 bases). The germline V and J ends were trimmed by 4 bases and 0 bases, with 10 bases remaining between them. The CDR3 spans 15 residues. CDR3 loop: CASSSAGSSYNEQFF. CDR3 sequence (DNA): TGTGCCAGCAGTTCCGCCGGGAGCTCCTACAATGAGCAGTTCTTC.

This clonotype was counted ten times or more. The chain recombines TRBV7-9 with TRBJ2-7; 7 bases fit TRBD1. Trimming cost V 5 bases and J 0 bases; bases outside gene matches: 7. This CDR3 comprises 15 residues. CDR1 is SEHNR and CDR2 is FQNEAQ in the germline V gene (reference sequence). The CDR3 DNA reads as TGTGCCAGCAGCGCCCGGACAGGAAACTCCTACGAGCAGTACTTC. Its translation is CASSARTGNSYEQYF.

This clonotype has only a few counts. The V and J genes are TRBV20-1 and TRBJ2-7; 7 bases fit TRBD2. The CDR3 is made up of 13 amino acids. Trimming removed 3 bases from V and 3 bases from J; junction bases left unmatched: 5. The V gene's germline CDR1 is DFQATT and CDR2 SNEGSKA (reference sequence). In DNA, the CDR3 is TGCAGTGCTAGGGGGGGGGAAAGCTACGAGCAGTACTTC. Residues: CSARGGESYEQYF.

The chain links TRBV20-1 to TRBJ2-2; no reliable D call. The germline CDR1 and CDR2 sequences are DFQATT and SNEGSKA (reference sequence). The V gene lost 4 bases and the J gene lost 3 bases, with 6 bases spanning the gap. CDR3 length equals 12 residues. DNA of the CDR3: TGCAGTGCTAATGGGGACACCGGGGAGCTGTTTTTT. Translation gives CSANGDTGELFF.

This clonotype has ten or more counts. V and J are TRBV7-2 and TRBJ2-2, with TRBD2 identical over 14 bases. The CDR3 is 17 residues long. CDR1 is SGHTA and CDR2 is FQGNSA in the germline V gene. V shed 3 bases and J 6 bases; nucleotides not matched to a gene: 6. CDR3 coding DNA: TGTGCCAGCAGCTTGACTAGCGGGAGGGCCGCTGCCGGGGAGCTGTTTTTT. Its translation: CASSLTSGRAAAGELFF.

The chain joins TRBV20-1 to TRBJ2-1, with a possible D match to TRBD2 (6 bases). The V end was cut by 1 base, the J end by 5 bases, with 12 bases between. The CDR3 length is 14 residues. The germline CDR1 and CDR2 sequences are DFQATT and SNEGSKA (reference sequence). The CDR3 coding sequence is TGCAGTGCTAGAGTTGGGCGGGACCACAATGAGCAGTTCTTC. Translation gives CSARVGRDHNEQFF.

This clonotype has a count of ten or more. This chain connects TRBV15 to TRBJ2-7; D not resolved. The CDR3 spans 14 residues. Per germline, CDR1 LNHNV and CDR2 YYDKDF (reference sequence). With 5 bases removed from V and 2 bases from J, the gap between germline ends came to 13 bases. Here the CDR3 DNA reads TGTGCCACCAGCTTTTCCGGGCCAGCCTACGAGCAGTACTTC. It encodes CATSFSGPAYEQYF.

This clonotype was observed a few times. A much larger clone lies a single base off, so this may be a read error. The V gene is TRBV28, the J gene TRBJ1-1; D is possibly TRBD1 (5 bases). Trimming pared 3 bases from V and 6 bases from J, leaving 11 bases between. CDR3 size: 13 residues. Germline-derived CDR1 and CDR2 are MDHEN and SYDVKM. This CDR3 is CASSLGQYAEAFF. As DNA, the CDR3 is TGTGCCAGCAGTTTGGGGCAGTACGCTGAAGCTTTCTTT.

This clonotype was seen a few times. The chain uses TRBV5-5 and TRBJ1-1; no definite D call. CDR3 size: 13 residues. V lost 5 bases, J lost 5 bases, and 13 bases lay in between. In germline, CDR1 is SGHKS, CDR2 YYEKEE (reference sequence). In DNA, the CDR3 is TGTGCCAGCAGATCAGGACTGGGGACTGAAGCTTTCTTT. It encodes CASRSGLGTEAFF. The full variable domain, rest sourced from reference TRBV5-5 and TRBJ1-1, is DAGVTQSPTHLIKTRGQQVTLRCSPISGHKSVSWYQQVLGQGPQFIFQYYEKEERGRGNFPDRFSARQFPNYSSELNVNALLLGDSALYLCASRSGLGTEAFFGQGTRLTVV.

The V call is TRBV3-1, the J call TRBJ2-1; no clear D gene. The CDR3 consists of 17 residues. Trimming took 0 bases from V and 0 from J, leaving 12 bases between them. Germline CDR1 LGHDT, CDR2 YNNKEL (reference sequence). CDR3 amino acids: CASSQDPGGSSYNEQFF. The CDR3, as DNA: TGTGCCAGCAGCCAAGACCCGGGCGGAAGCTCCTACAATGAGCAGTTCTTC.

This clonotype showed up just a few times. This chain uses TRBV15 with TRBJ2-5; tentatively, D is TRBD1 (5 bases). Germline CDR1 LNHNV, CDR2 YYDKDF (reference sequence). The CDR3 length is 14 residues. Trimming cost V 4 bases and J 5 bases, with 14 bases left between them. The CDR3 loop is CATSKIGVGETQYF. The CDR3 coding sequence is TGTGCCACCAGCAAAATAGGGGTGGGCGAGACCCAGTACTTC.